One and the same sample provided the 17 T cell receptor beta chains below, sequenced in a study of PD-L1 blockade in urothelial cancer. The table came from immunoSEQ multiplex PCR; TCRdb's copy has only in-frame clones and leaves some out. Among fewer than 30,000 clones, approximately 88% were seen once, and the ten largest hold roughly a tenth. The sample consisted of PBMCs, taken around atezolizumab (anti-PD-L1) treatment. The receptors here all came from a man between 65 and 85 years old with urothelial cancer.

The rearrangement uses TRBV10-3 and TRBJ2-7; the match to TRBD1 covers 11 bases. The germline gives CDR1 ENHRY, CDR2 SYGVKD. The CDR3 extends over 14 amino acids. Losses at the gene ends were 6 bases for V and 4 bases for J; bases not matched to a gene: 5. The CDR3 reads CAIRPGQGVYEQYF. The CDR3 region has the DNA TGTGCCATCAGACCGGGACAGGGGGTGTACGAGCAGTACTTC.

The rearrangement uses TRBV27 and TRBJ1-1; a weak D match, TRBD1 (5 bases). The CDR3 spans 13 residues. Trimming stripped 3 bases from V and 1 base from J, with 6 bases between. Germline V lookup: CDR1 MNHEY, CDR2 SMNVEV (reference sequence). The CDR3 region is CASSFRGNTEAFF. The CDR3 DNA reads as TGTGCCAGCAGTTTTAGGGGGAACACTGAAGCTTTCTTT.

This clone was found once. The chain uses TRBV9 and TRBJ2-2; 9 bases agree with TRBD2. This CDR3 contains 16 residues. Germline CDR1 and CDR2: SGDLS and YYNGEE. The junction had 1 base not matched to a gene; V was cut back by 0 bases and J by 1 base. The CDR3 reads CASSVAAGGNTGELFF. For the CDR3, the DNA is TGTGCCAGCAGCGTAGCAGCGGGAGGGAACACCGGGGAGCTGTTTTTT.

The chain couples TRBV15 to TRBJ1-3; a weak D match, TRBD1 (6 bases). This CDR3 spans 17 amino acids. Germline loops: CDR1 LNHNV, CDR2 YYDKDF (reference sequence). The V and J ends lost 0 bases and 4 bases respectively, with 16 bases between them. Written as DNA, the CDR3 is TGTGCCACCAGCAGAGATCGATCCCAGGGGCCAGGAAACACCATATATTTT. This codes for CATSRDRSQGPGNTIYF. The variable domain in full, completed from reference TRBV15 and TRBJ1-3, reads DAMVIQNPRYQVTQFGKPVTLSCSQTLNHNVMYWYQQKSSQAPKLLFHYYDKDFNNEADTPDNFQSRRPNTSFCFLDIRSPGLGDTAMYLCATSRDRSQGPGNTIYFGEGSWLTVV.

The chain joins TRBV2 to TRBJ2-5, with D perhaps TRBD1 (7 bases). The length of the CDR3 is 13 residues. V was clipped by 8 bases and J by 5 bases, with 15 bases between them. Germline-derived CDR1 and CDR2 are SNHLY and FYNNEI. CDR3 amino acids: CASGVRGRETQYF. In DNA form, the CDR3 reads TGTGCCAGCGGGGTCAGGGGGAGGGAGACCCAGTACTTC.

The chain combines TRBV6-1 with TRBJ1-2, with 9 bases matching TRBD1. The V gene end was trimmed by 3 bases and the J gene end by 3 bases; junction bases not matched to a gene: 5. Per the germline V gene, CDR1 is MNHNS and CDR2 is SASEGT. The CDR3 spans 15 residues. The CDR3 DNA reads as TGTGCCAGCAGTGAGCCGGGACAGGGATACTATGGCTACACCTTC. Translation gives CASSEPGQGYYGYTF.

This chain joins TRBV28 and TRBJ2-3; 13 bases line up with TRBD2. Germline values: CDR1 MDHEN, CDR2 SYDVKM. The length of the CDR3 is 16 residues. Trimming cost V 5 bases and J 6 bases; bases outside gene matches: 8. CDR3 in DNA: TGTGCCAGCAGTCCTTCGACTAGCGGGAGGCTCGATACGCAGTATTTT. Translated, it gives CASSPSTSGRLDTQYF. Full variable domain (outside the CDR3, taken from reference TRBV28 and TRBJ2-3): DVKVTQSSRYLVKRTGEKVFLECVQDMDHENMFWYRQDPGLGLRLIYFSYDVKMKEKGDIPEGYSVSREKKERFSLILESASTNQTSMYLCASSPSTSGRLDTQYFGPGTRLTVL.

This clone was observed once. The chain couples TRBV10-3 to TRBJ2-7, with TRBD2 matching 11 bases. The CDR3 consists of 14 residues. V lost 6 bases to trimming and J lost 3 bases; unmatched junction nucleotides: 4. Germline CDR1 and CDR2: ENHRY and SYGVKD. DNA of the CDR3: TGTGCCATCAGGGGGACTAGCGGCGTCTACGAGCAGTACTTC. It yields the protein CAIRGTSGVYEQYF.

This chain links TRBV28 with TRBJ1-2; D gene unclear. The CDR3 has 15 residues. CDR1 and CDR2 (germline): MDHEN, SYDVKM. Trimming left V 5 bases short and J 4 bases short, with 17 bases between. This chain's CDR3 is CASSPITGFGYGYTF. The DNA of the CDR3 is TGTGCCAGCAGTCCTATCACCGGGTTTGGCTATGGCTACACCTTC.

The V gene is TRBV28, the J gene TRBJ1-1, with TRBD1 as a possible D gene (6 bases). Germline V CDR1 and CDR2: MDHEN, SYDVKM. V was trimmed by 2 bases and J by 5 bases, leaving 9 bases between them. This CDR3 has 13 residues. The CDR3 DNA reads TGTGCCAGCAGTTTAGGGACACTTACTGAAGCTTTCTTT. Its protein product is CASSLGTLTEAFF.

The gene calls are TRBV27 and TRBJ2-4, with 8 bases fitting TRBD1. The germline V gene has CDR1 MNHEY and CDR2 SMNVEV (reference sequence). The J segment lost 5 bases and the V segment lost 2 bases, leaving 8 bases of the junction unmatched. This CDR3 is built from 16 residues. The CDR3 DNA is TGTGCCAGCAGTTTAGGTGCAGGGGGCGACGAAAACATTCAGTACTTC. Protein: CASSLGAGGDENIQYF.

This clone was picked up one time. The chain is built from TRBV5-1 and TRBJ2-7, with D perhaps matching TRBD2 (6 bases). The germline CDR1 and CDR2 sequences are SGHRS and YFSETQ. The CDR3 has 16 amino acids. Trimming removed 1 base at V and 0 bases at J, with 14 bases between. The CDR3 nucleotides are TGCGCCAGCAGCTTGCGGCCGTGGGGAGGCTCCTACGAGCAGTACTTC. It codes for CASSLRPWGGSYEQYF.

The chain has TRBV19 and TRBJ1-2; TRBD1 matches 7 bases. Germline V CDR1 and CDR2: LNHDA, SQIVND (reference sequence). This CDR3 is built from 14 residues. Trimming at V came to 6 bases and at J to 8 bases, leaving 12 bases not matched to a gene. The CDR3 sequence is CASRRGGEAGGYTF. DNA of the CDR3: TGTGCCAGTAGAAGAGGGGGCGAGGCGGGGGGCTACACCTTC.

The V and J genes are TRBV5-1 and TRBJ1-2; 11 positions agree with TRBD1. This CDR3 has 16 residues. Unmatched junction bases numbered 7, after V lost 2 bases and J lost 4 bases. Germline CDR1 is SGHRS and CDR2 is YFSETQ. This chain's CDR3 is CASSLGQGALLYGYTF. Here the CDR3 DNA reads TGCGCCAGCAGCTTAGGACAGGGGGCTTTGCTCTATGGCTACACCTTC.

The chain recombines TRBV10-1 with TRBJ2-1, with a weak D call TRBD2 (5 bases). Trimming took off 3 bases at V and 4 bases at J, with 10 bases between the two ends. Germline V gives CDR1 WNHNN, CDR2 SYGVQD (reference sequence). The CDR3 consists of 14 residues. The CDR3 here is CASSDHPGYNEQFF. The CDR3, as DNA: TGCGCCAGCAGTGACCACCCGGGGTACAATGAGCAGTTCTTC.

The chain joins TRBV2 to TRBJ1-4; no reliable D call. V was shortened by 3 bases and J by 4 bases, with 15 bases between the two germline ends. CDR1 SNHLY and CDR2 FYNNEI come from the germline V gene. This CDR3 has 16 amino acids. The CDR3 nucleotides read TGTGCCAGCAGTGACGAAGGCGGGGAAATTAATGAAAAACTGTTTTTT. Amino acids: CASSDEGGEINEKLFF.

The DNA of the CDR3 is TGTGCCAGCAAAATAGCGGGAGAGACCGGGGAGCTGTTTTTT. Translation gives CASKIAGETGELFF. The genes are TRBV6-4 and TRBJ2-2, with TRBD2 identical over 9 bases. Germline lookup yields CDR1 MRHNA and CDR2 SNTAGT. V trimming: 7 bases; J trimming: 5 bases; junction bases outside the gene matches: 5. CDR3 length: 14 amino acids.